This paragraph reports one TCR beta chain. The PCR had 60 Vbeta and 13 Jbeta primers. Data came from immunoSEQ multiplex PCR; TCRdb stores just in-frame clones and leaves some out. Found here are over 95,000 clones, 70% to 80% of them singletons; the top ten hold about 2.5%. This sample stems from a study of cytomegalovirus exposure and HLA in healthy donors. The source of this sequence is a female donor in good health and CMV-seronegative. Sequenced sample: PBMCs.

CDR3 amino acids: CASSLGARTEAFF. CDR3 bases: TGTGCCAGCAGCTTAGGTGCGCGGACTGAAGCTTTCTTT. The chain couples TRBV13 to TRBJ1-1; unclear D gene. Trimming left V 0 bases short and J 5 bases short, with 7 bases between. The germline V gene has CDR1 PRHDT and CDR2 FYEKMQ (reference sequence). This CDR3 has 13 residues.